One and the same sample provided the 22 T cell receptor beta chains below, sequenced in a study of beta chain features in type 1 diabetes. Reverse transcribing all isolated RNA meant expressed TCRB transcripts were sequenced. TCRdb's table, derived via immunoSEQ multiplex PCR, lists solely in-frame clones and lacks some. The table lists about 150,000 clones, 7.5% to 8.5% of them singletons, with under 0.55% in the top ten. Whole-study results and caveats: A moderate, significant TCRB CDR3 shortening appeared in type 1 diabetes across four CD4+ subsets.

Antigen specificity for these receptors is unknown. The sequenced material came from central memory CD4+ T cells from blood. The receptor source for this set is a young man with type 1 diabetes.

The CDR3 spells CASSLGLARETQYF. The CDR3 DNA reads as TGTGCCAGCAGCTTGGGACTAGCGCGAGAGACCCAGTACTTC. V usage is TRBV7-9 and J usage is TRBJ2-5; 10 nucleotides align to TRBD2. V lost 3 bases and J lost 4; bases outside the gene matches: 2. CDR3 length: 14 amino acids. In germline, CDR1 is SEHNR, CDR2 FQNEAQ (reference sequence).

The genes are TRBV5-1 and TRBJ2-7; 14 nucleotides agree with TRBD2. This CDR3 is built from 15 residues. Germline loops: CDR1 SGHRS, CDR2 YFSETQ. Trimming removed 4 bases from V and 5 bases from J; junction bases left unmatched: 5. The CDR3 DNA sequence: TGCGCCAGCAGCCAGGGGGGACTAGCGGGAGACGAGCAGTACTTC. This codes for CASSQGGLAGDEQYF.

This clone was seen more than once but under ten times. The chain carries TRBV30 and TRBJ2-7; D is perhaps TRBD2 (7 bases). Germline V gives CDR1 GTSNPN, CDR2 SVGIG (reference sequence). V lost 2 bases, J lost 3 bases, and 20 bases lay in between. This CDR3 spans 16 amino acids. CDR3 coding DNA: TGTGCCTGGAGTATTGGGCACGGCGGGGGCCGCTACGAGCAGTACTTC. Its protein product is CAWSIGHGGGRYEQYF.

This rearrangement joins TRBV9 to TRBJ1-1; D not resolved. This CDR3 is built from 14 residues. V lost 4 bases and J 3 bases, leaving 13 bases between the germline ends. The germline V gene encodes CDR1 SGDLS and CDR2 YYNGEE. The CDR3 DNA is TGTGCCAGCAGCCGATATTCCGGGTACACTGAAGCTTTCTTT. Translation: CASSRYSGYTEAFF.

V usage is TRBV19 and J usage is TRBJ2-2; maybe TRBD2 (6 bases). The V end lost 6 bases, the J end lost 0 bases, and 14 bases lay between the germline ends. The CDR3 totals 16 residues. CDR1 LNHDA and CDR2 SQIVND come from the germline V gene (reference sequence). Here the CDR3 DNA reads TGTGCCAGTAGAATTGGAGGGGCCTCGAACACCGGGGAGCTGTTTTTT. As protein: CASRIGGASNTGELFF.

This clone was seen only a few times. The chain combines TRBV5-1 with TRBJ2-5, with D perhaps matching TRBD2 (6 bases). The CDR3 covers 15 residues. Trimming stripped 0 bases from V and 4 bases from J, with 13 bases between. Germline CDR1 and CDR2: SGHRS and YFSETQ. This CDR3 reads CASSLGGVRAETQYF. The CDR3 nucleotides read TGCGCCAGCAGCTTGGGCGGGGTACGCGCAGAGACCCAGTACTTC.

The gene calls are TRBV11-2 and TRBJ1-4; D gene unclear. The CDR3 runs to 15 residues. Germline lookup yields CDR1 SGHAT and CDR2 FQNNGV. The V gene lost 4 bases and the J gene lost 0 bases, with 9 bases spanning the gap. CDR3 bases: TGTGCCAGCAGCTCGAGACGGGCAACTAATGAAAAACTGTTTTTT. Residues: CASSSRRATNEKLFF.

The chain combines TRBV28 with TRBJ2-3; 10 bases align to TRBD1. V shed 6 bases, J shed 2 bases, and the junction held 8 bases outside the gene matches. CDR1 is MDHEN, CDR2 SYDVKM, per germline. The CDR3 spans 16 residues. CDR3 DNA sequence: TGTGCCAGCAGCCGCGAGGGACAGGGGTACACAGATACGCAGTATTTT. This encodes CASSREGQGYTDTQYF. Variable domain in full (rest from reference TRBV28 and TRBJ2-3): DVKVTQSSRYLVKRTGEKVFLECVQDMDHENMFWYRQDPGLGLRLIYFSYDVKMKEKGDIPEGYSVSREKKERFSLILESASTNQTSMYLCASSREGQGYTDTQYFGPGTRLTVL.

This clone turned up a few times. The rearrangement uses TRBV5-1 and TRBJ1-5, with 8 bases identical to TRBD1. This CDR3 has 15 residues. The J segment lost 6 bases and the V segment lost 1 base, leaving 6 bases of the junction unmatched. In germline, CDR1 is SGHRS, CDR2 YFSETQ. CDR3 residues: CASSLQGAMGQPQHF. The CDR3 DNA reads TGCGCCAGCAGCTTGCAGGGGGCTATGGGTCAGCCCCAGCATTTT.

The V gene is TRBV5-1, the J gene TRBJ2-3; possibly TRBD1 for D (6 bases). V was pared by 7 bases and J by 5 bases, with 14 bases between. The CDR3 extends over 13 amino acids. CDR1 is SGHRS, CDR2 YFSETQ, per germline. This chain's CDR3 is CASRDTRGDTQYF. The CDR3 DNA sequence: TGCGCCAGCCGGGACACTCGAGGAGATACGCAGTATTTT.

The J gene is TRBJ2-3, the V gene TRBV5-4, with no clear D. Per the germline V gene, CDR1 is SGHNT and CDR2 is YYREEE (reference sequence). The CDR3 is 12 amino acids. Trimming cost V 2 bases and J 6 bases, with 7 bases left between them. CDR3: CASSFTRDTQYF. CDR3 DNA: TGTGCCAGCAGCTTCACTCGCGATACGCAGTATTTT.

The chain couples TRBV28 to TRBJ2-7; 12 bases match TRBD1. Germline V gene lookup returns CDR1 MDHEN and CDR2 SYDVKM. The CDR3 totals 15 residues. V was pared by 6 bases and J by 5 bases, with 8 bases of the junction left unmatched. CDR3 residues: CASSHPGTGGHEQYF. For the CDR3, the DNA is TGTGCCAGCAGCCATCCGGGGACAGGGGGCCACGAGCAGTACTTC.

The rearrangement links TRBV29-1 to TRBJ2-3; tentative D call: TRBD2 (6 bases). The germline V gene encodes CDR1 SQVTM and CDR2 ANQGSEA. V lost 3 bases and J 6 bases, leaving 13 bases between the germline ends. The CDR3 sequence is 13 residues long. CDR3 region: CSVDGSPPDTQYF. Written as DNA, the CDR3 is TGCAGCGTTGACGGGAGTCCACCGGATACGCAGTATTTT.

This clone came up a few times. The CDR3 region is CASSHLTYNEQFF. As DNA, the CDR3 is TGCGCCAGCAGCCACTTAACCTACAATGAGCAGTTCTTC. The chain uses TRBV4-3 and TRBJ2-1; no clear D. Trimming took off 3 bases at V and 2 bases at J, with 5 bases between the two ends. Germline V lookup: CDR1 LGHNA, CDR2 YSLEER. CDR3 length equals 13 residues.

J is TRBJ1-5 and V is TRBV28, with D uncertain. This CDR3 region has 12 residues. Trimming pared 6 bases from V and 11 bases from J, leaving 14 bases between. The germline V gene has CDR1 MDHEN and CDR2 SYDVKM. CDR3 sequence: CASRDMGRAQHF. The CDR3 nucleotides are TGTGCCAGCAGGGATATGGGGAGGGCCCAGCATTTT. Filled out from reference TRBV28 and TRBJ1-5, the complete variable domain reads DVKVTQSSRYLVKRTGEKVFLECVQDMDHENMFWYRQDPGLGLRLIYFSYDVKMKEKGDIPEGYSVSREKKERFSLILESASTNQTSMYLCASRDMGRAQHFGDGTRLSIL.

The CDR3 spells CASSYLTGQYEQYF. The CDR3 DNA reads TGTGCCAGCAGCTACCTCACGGGACAGTACGAGCAGTACTTC. V gene TRBV7-2 combines with J gene TRBJ2-7; 7 positions agree with TRBD1. The germline V gene encodes CDR1 SGHTA and CDR2 FQGNSA. Trimming removed 4 bases from V and 4 bases from J; junction bases left unmatched: 7. The CDR3 covers 14 residues. The full variable domain, its missing parts supplied by reference TRBV7-2 and TRBJ2-7, is GAGVSQSPSNKVTEKGKDVELRCDPISGHTALYWYRQSLGQGLEFLIYFQGNSAPDKSGLPSDRFSAERTGGSVSTLTIQRTQQEDSAVYLCASSYLTGQYEQYFGPGTRLTVT.

This chain connects TRBV2 to TRBJ2-5, with D possibly TRBD2 on 7 matching bases. V dropped 8 bases and J dropped 5 bases, with 12 bases sitting between them. Germline values: CDR1 SNHLY, CDR2 FYNNEI. The CDR3 has 12 residues. CDR3 in amino acids: CASGGALETQYF. CDR3 DNA sequence: TGTGCCAGCGGGGGGGCCCTTGAGACCCAGTACTTC.

This clone was recorded many times. This chain links TRBV18 with TRBJ2-1; 11 bases map to TRBD2. Germline V gives CDR1 KGHSH, CDR2 LQKENI. The CDR3 has 18 residues. The ends lost 3 bases at V and 6 bases at J; junction bases unmatched: 13. The CDR3 is CASSPRVAGGPYRNEQFF. The CDR3 coding sequence is TGTGCCAGCTCACCTCGTGTAGCGGGGGGGCCGTATCGCAATGAGCAGTTCTTC.

This clone was counted only a few times. J is TRBJ1-1 and V is TRBV7-9; D perhaps matches TRBD1 (5 bases). The CDR3 spans 13 residues. Germline CDR1 SEHNR, CDR2 FQNEAQ (reference sequence). The V gene lost 7 bases and the J gene lost 4 bases, with 13 bases spanning the gap. CDR3 residues: CASTYTDSTEAFF. In DNA, the CDR3 is TGTGCCAGCACCTATACCGACAGCACTGAAGCTTTCTTT.

The genes are TRBV15 and TRBJ2-1; D possibly corresponds to TRBD1 (5 bases). The CDR3 length is 16 residues. Trimming cost V 1 base and J 0 bases, with 10 bases left between them. Germline V CDR1 and CDR2: LNHNV, YYDKDF (reference sequence). CDR3 region: CATSRGGAASYNEQFF. DNA for the CDR3: TGTGCCACCAGCAGAGGTGGGGCGGCCTCCTACAATGAGCAGTTCTTC.

The chain has TRBV5-1 and TRBJ2-7; 7 bases agree with TRBD1. Germline CDR1 is SGHRS and CDR2 is YFSETQ. V trimming: 0 bases; J trimming: 6 bases; junction bases outside the gene matches: 9. The CDR3 contains 15 residues. In nucleotides, the CDR3 is TGCGCCAGCAGCTTGGCTGGGACAGAGAAGATCGAGCAGTACTTC. Protein product: CASSLAGTEKIEQYF.

In its sample, this clone was seen a few times. This sequence joins TRBV2 and TRBJ1-5, with D hard to call. This CDR3 region has 14 residues. Trimming stripped 3 bases from V and 6 bases from J, with 12 bases between. From germline, CDR1 is SNHLY and CDR2 FYNNEI. The CDR3 sequence: CASSDRSGFQPQHF. CDR3 DNA: TGTGCCAGCAGTGATAGATCCGGGTTTCAGCCCCAGCATTTT.